This paragraph reports one T cell receptor beta chain. This sample is part of a study of blood T cell repertoires in COVID-19. Study-level background: Researchers got acute and convalescent COVID-19 samples from the United States, Italy and Spain.

The CDR3 is 16 residues long. Germline V gives CDR1 MGHRA, CDR2 YSYEKL. Trimming took off 4 bases at V and 13 bases at J, with 23 bases between the two ends. Methods used by the authors: It was from reference gene primer amplification that nucleated cell counts were estimated. The table came from immunoSEQ multiplex PCR; TCRdb's copy has only in-frame clones and leaves some out. The D gene and trimming were derived from the DNA, and the V and J assignments and clone size from that table. Of 40,000 to 60,000 clones in the sample, about 90% were seen once. Seattle cases were enrolled at active infection and followed longitudinally.

The receptor was isolated from an elderly woman with COVID-19, enrolled during active disease. The chain couples TRBV4-1 to TRBJ1-6; a weak D match, TRBD1 (6 bases). The material sequenced was peripheral blood. CDR3 protein: CASSLRTTGPQLPLHF. In DNA form, the CDR3 reads TGCGCCAGCAGCCTTCGCACGACAGGTCCCCAATTGCCCCTCCACTTT.